Each of the 11 T cell receptor beta chains below was sequenced from the same sample in a study of CD8 T cells in ankylosing spondylitis. One entry per CDR3 protein results from TCRdb running MiXCR on the 5' RACE reads. The table lists about 33,000 distinct CDR3 sequences, approximately 10% of them singletons. Sequencing input: synovial fluid, either unsorted or a sorted T cell fraction (not recorded which). The receptors stem from a male donor with ankylosing spondylitis.

The table lists this clonotype with many counts. The V gene is TRBV12-3 or TRBV12-4, the J gene TRBJ1-2; D call uncertain. V was trimmed by 3 bases and J by 4 bases, leaving 15 bases between them. This CDR3 contains 15 residues. The CDR3 reads CASSLVKEDLYGYTF. CDR3 DNA sequence: TGTGCCAGCAGTTTGGTCAAAGAGGACCTCTATGGCTACACCTTC.

This chain connects TRBV28 to TRBJ1-5, with D possibly being TRBD1 (5 bases). The germline V gene has CDR1 MDHEN and CDR2 SYDVKM. V was shortened by 2 bases and J by 2 bases, with 7 bases between the two germline ends. The CDR3 is 14 residues long. Here the CDR3 reads CASSLRGRNQPQHF. The CDR3 coding sequence is TGTGCCAGCAGTTTAAGGGGACGCAATCAGCCCCAGCATTTT.

There are many counts of this clonotype. V and J are TRBV6-5 and TRBJ1-5, with D possibly matching TRBD1 (5 bases). Germline loops: CDR1 MNHEY, CDR2 SVGAGI. The CDR3 is 19 amino acids. V lost 2 bases, J lost 2 bases, and 22 bases lay in between. CDR3 loop: CASSYERGSEVYGNQPQHF. The CDR3 nucleotides are TGTGCCAGCAGTTACGAGAGGGGATCAGAGGTCTATGGCAATCAGCCCCAGCATTTT.

In its sample, this clonotype was seen a few times. The chain joins TRBV9 to TRBJ2-3; D is unresolved. The V gene's germline CDR1 is SGDLS and CDR2 YYNGEE. The CDR3 is 16 amino acids. The V and J ends lost 0 bases and 0 bases respectively, with 11 bases between them. CDR3 bases: TGTGCCAGCAGCGTAGCTACGCAACTGAGCACAGATACGCAGTATTTT. Its translation is CASSVATQLSTDTQYF.

This clonotype was counted only a few times. The chain links TRBV11-2 to TRBJ1-2; no reliable D call. Per germline, CDR1 SGHAT and CDR2 FQNNGV. The CDR3 spans 13 residues. V was clipped by 2 bases and J by 4 bases, with 8 bases between them. The CDR3 DNA sequence: TGTGCCAGCAGCTTAAACAACTTCTATGGCTACACCTTC. Its translation is CASSLNNFYGYTF.

This clonotype was recorded at least ten times. The chain links TRBV7-3 to TRBJ2-2; D unresolved. The CDR3 loop spans 14 amino acids. CDR1 SGHTA and CDR2 FQGTGA come from the germline V gene. V lost 2 bases to trimming and J lost 4 bases, with 8 bases between them. CDR3 in DNA: TGTGCCAGCAGCTTAGGCCCAACCACCGGGGAGCTGTTTTTT. It is translated as CASSLGPTTGELFF.

This clonotype has a count of ten or more. J is TRBJ2-1 and V is TRBV6-2 or TRBV6-3; possibly TRBD2 for D (5 bases). V dropped 6 bases and J dropped 7 bases, with 10 bases sitting between them. This CDR3 region has 12 residues. Germline CDR1 is MNHEY and CDR2 is SVGEGT. The CDR3 bases are TGTGCCAGCAGCCGACTACGGAATGAGCAGTTCTTC. Protein product: CASSRLRNEQFF.

J is TRBJ2-1 and V is TRBV20-1; D unclear. Germline V gene sequence: CDR1 DFQATT, CDR2 SNEGSKA (reference sequence). V was trimmed by 1 base and J by 7 bases, leaving 8 bases between them. The CDR3 spans 12 residues. The CDR3 DNA reads as TGCAGTGCTAGAGGAGGTGGGAATGAGCAGTTCTTC. This codes for CSARGGGNEQFF.

This clonotype was recorded at least ten times. This sequence joins TRBV10-1 and TRBJ2-7; D is tentatively TRBD1 or TRBD2 (5 bases each). Looked up from germline, CDR1 is WNHNN and CDR2 is SYGVQD (reference sequence). This CDR3 spans 17 amino acids. Trimming removed 2 bases at V and 0 bases at J, with 17 bases between. Here the CDR3 reads CASSENPGTLISYEQYF. Written as DNA, the CDR3 is TGCGCCAGCAGTGAGAATCCCGGGACGCTTATCTCCTACGAGCAGTACTTC.

This clonotype was seen at least ten times. The chain recombines TRBV12-3 or TRBV12-4 with TRBJ1-6; TRBD1 matches at 10 bases. The V segment lost 6 bases and the J segment 9 bases; nucleotides outside the gene matches: 11. The CDR3 totals 16 residues. The CDR3 DNA follows: TGTGCCAGCAGCTCCGGGACAGGGGATCGGAGTTCACCCCTCCACTTT. Amino acids: CASSSGTGDRSSPLHF.

The V and J genes are TRBV19 and TRBJ2-7; TRBD1 matches 8 bases. This CDR3 has 16 amino acids. V was clipped by 5 bases and J by 0 bases; unmatched bases: 9. Germline V gene lookup returns CDR1 LNHDA and CDR2 SQIVND (reference sequence). The chain's CDR3 is CASSPAGTGASYEQYF. CDR3 DNA sequence: TGTGCCAGTAGTCCAGCCGGGACAGGAGCCTCCTACGAGCAGTACTTC.